A selection of T cell receptor beta chains follows, all from one sample in a study of response to subunit inactivated influenza vaccine. TCRdb re-called the RT-PCR reads with MiXCR, one entry per CDR3 protein. The table records roughly 700,000 distinct CDR3 sequences, around 14% of them present only once. Source: PBMCs from blood, taken approximately 15 days before vaccination. The receptor set was obtained from a man in his forties or fifties who received an inactivated influenza vaccine. The CDR3 runs from the conserved cysteine through the conserved F or W. Fields, in order: J gene, D gene, clone size, V gene, CDR3 DNA, CDR3 protein. D genes are given only for firm matches. Size tells how often a clone was seen (once, few, many) or the class of an expanded clone, and some rows leave it out.

j_gene: TRBJ1-5
d_gene: -
abundance: -
v_gene: TRBV19
CDR3nt: TGTGCCAGTAGTCCTCTCCGACAGAACTTCAATCAGCCCCAGCATTTT
CDR3aa: CASSPLRQNFNQPQHF

j_gene: TRBJ1-2
d_gene: TRBD1
abundance: -
v_gene: TRBV29-1
CDR3nt: TGCAGCGTCCTTACAGGGGGCGGTTATGGCTACACCTTC
CDR3aa: CSVLTGGGYGYTF

j_gene: TRBJ1-4
d_gene: TRBD1
abundance: -
v_gene: TRBV7-9
CDR3nt: TGTGCCAGCAGCTGGGGGATGGGGGACAGTCATGAAAAACTGTTTTTT
CDR3aa: CASSWGMGDSHEKLFF

j_gene: TRBJ1-4
d_gene: -
abundance: few
v_gene: TRBV7-2
CDR3nt: TGTGCCAGCAGCCTCCAACAGGGAAGTGAAAAACTGTTTTTT
CDR3aa: CASSLQQGSEKLFF

j_gene: TRBJ2-1
d_gene: TRBD2
abundance: many
v_gene: TRBV29-1
CDR3nt: TGCAGCGTTGAAAGGCTAGCGGGAGCAAATGAGCAGTTCTTC
CDR3aa: CSVERLAGANEQFF

j_gene: TRBJ2-1
d_gene: -
abundance: many
v_gene: TRBV12-3/TRBV12-4
CDR3nt: TGTGCCAGCAGCCAAGTAGGGGTGCGTGAGCAGTTCTTC
CDR3aa: CASSQVGVREQFF

j_gene: TRBJ2-7
d_gene: TRBD2
abundance: many
v_gene: TRBV6-2/TRBV6-3
CDR3nt: TGTGCCAGCAGTTATTCCGGACTAGTGGGGGTATACTACGAGCAGTACTTC
CDR3aa: CASSYSGLVGVYYEQYF

j_gene: TRBJ1-1
d_gene: -
abundance: few
v_gene: TRBV6-1
CDR3nt: TGTGCCAGCAGGAAAACAGGGAGCACTGAAGCTTTCTTT
CDR3aa: CASRKTGSTEAFF

j_gene: TRBJ2-1
d_gene: -
abundance: -
v_gene: TRBV7-3
CDR3nt: TGTGCCAGCAGCTTAGCACAGGAGAATGAGCAGTTCTTC
CDR3aa: CASSLAQENEQFF

j_gene: TRBJ1-1
d_gene: TRBD1
abundance: many
v_gene: TRBV29-1
CDR3nt: TGCAGCGTTGGACAGGGGGGCCTCGTCGAAGCTTTCTTT
CDR3aa: CSVGQGGLVEAFF

j_gene: TRBJ2-7
d_gene: -
abundance: few
v_gene: TRBV4-1
CDR3nt: TGCGCCAGCAGCCAGTCCAACAGCGGTCCGGCGGGGTACGAGCAGTACTTC
CDR3aa: CASSQSNSGPAGYEQYF

j_gene: TRBJ2-3
d_gene: TRBD2
abundance: few
v_gene: TRBV27
CDR3nt: TGTGCCAGCAGTCGTGGGGCGGGGGAGAGCACAGATACGCAGTATTTT
CDR3aa: CASSRGAGESTDTQYF

j_gene: TRBJ2-7
d_gene: -
abundance: -
v_gene: TRBV5-1
CDR3nt: TGCGCCAGCAGCAAGACAGGCGAAAGCTCCTACGAGCAGTACTTC
CDR3aa: CASSKTGESSYEQYF

j_gene: TRBJ2-1
d_gene: TRBD2
abundance: few
v_gene: TRBV18
CDR3nt: TGTGCCAGCTCACCACCCCAGCGGGATTACAATGAGCAGTTCTTC
CDR3aa: CASSPPQRDYNEQFF

j_gene: TRBJ1-2
d_gene: -
abundance: -
v_gene: TRBV15
CDR3nt: TGTGCCACCAGCAGAGATCCCCGACACTATGGCTACACCTTC
CDR3aa: CATSRDPRHYGYTF

j_gene: TRBJ2-2
d_gene: TRBD2
abundance: few
v_gene: TRBV4-3
CDR3nt: TGCGCCAGCAGCCAAACCCCGGGAGGGGCGAACACCGGGGAGCTGTTTTTT
CDR3aa: CASSQTPGGANTGELFF

j_gene: TRBJ2-5
d_gene: -
abundance: -
v_gene: TRBV5-1
CDR3nt: TGCGCCAGCAGCCGGTCGGTAGCGGCCCAAGAGACCCAGTACTTC
CDR3aa: CASSRSVAAQETQYF

j_gene: TRBJ2-3
d_gene: -
abundance: few
v_gene: TRBV5-1
CDR3nt: TGCGCCAGCAGCACGGCGGCTTCAGATACGCAGTATTTT
CDR3aa: CASSTAASDTQYF

j_gene: TRBJ1-2
d_gene: TRBD1
abundance: few
v_gene: TRBV7-8
CDR3nt: TGTGCCAGCAGCACCCGGGACAGGGGCAACTATGGCTACACCTTC
CDR3aa: CASSTRDRGNYGYTF

j_gene: TRBJ2-7
d_gene: -
abundance: few
v_gene: TRBV10-3
CDR3nt: TGTGCCATCAGATCCCGCTACGAGCAGTACTTC
CDR3aa: CAIRSRYEQYF

j_gene: TRBJ2-3
d_gene: TRBD2
abundance: many
v_gene: TRBV7-2
CDR3nt: TGTGCCAGCAGCCTGACTAGCAGTATGACAGATACGCAGTATTTT
CDR3aa: CASSLTSSMTDTQYF

j_gene: TRBJ2-1
d_gene: TRBD2
abundance: few
v_gene: TRBV27
CDR3nt: TGTGCCAGCACCCCCGTCAGCGGGAGGGCTTACAATGAGCAGTTCTTC
CDR3aa: CASTPVSGRAYNEQFF

j_gene: TRBJ2-2
d_gene: -
abundance: few
v_gene: TRBV4-1
CDR3nt: TGCGCCAGCAGCCAGGGGGGATACGGGGAGCTGTTTTTT
CDR3aa: CASSQGGYGELFF

j_gene: TRBJ2-7
d_gene: -
abundance: few
v_gene: TRBV15
CDR3nt: TGTGCCACCAGCAGAGATCGTTTAGGCAGGGGCGACGAGCAGTACTTC
CDR3aa: CATSRDRLGRGDEQYF

j_gene: TRBJ1-6
d_gene: -
abundance: -
v_gene: TRBV9
CDR3nt: TGTGCCAGCAGTCGGACCAATAATTCACCCCTCCACTTT
CDR3aa: CASSRTNNSPLHF

j_gene: TRBJ2-1
d_gene: TRBD2
abundance: few
v_gene: TRBV15
CDR3nt: TGTGCCACCAGCAATGGCGGGAGGGCCTACAATGAGCAGTTCTTC
CDR3aa: CATSNGGRAYNEQFF

j_gene: TRBJ2-5
d_gene: -
abundance: -
v_gene: TRBV13
CDR3nt: TGTGCCAGCAGCTTCCGAGCGCCCCCAGAGACCCAGTACTTC
CDR3aa: CASSFRAPPETQYF

j_gene: TRBJ1-2
d_gene: TRBD1
abundance: many
v_gene: TRBV12-3/TRBV12-4
CDR3nt: TGTGCCAGCAGCCCGGACAGGGTTTATGGCTACACCTTC
CDR3aa: CASSPDRVYGYTF

j_gene: TRBJ2-7
d_gene: TRBD1
abundance: -
v_gene: TRBV28
CDR3nt: TGTGCCAGCAGTGTACAGGGGGTTTACGAGCAGTACTTC
CDR3aa: CASSVQGVYEQYF